Described below is a single TCR beta chain sequence and its context. At one end, the junction sequence differs from germline, possibly due to a read error. Together with a sample-barcoded 5' primer, a J-beta primer mix was included in a second PCR lasting about 6 to 11 cycles. TCRdb ran MiXCR on the 5' RACE reads and lists one entry per CDR3 protein. The repertoire holds more than 900,000 distinct CDR3 sequences, with about 27% as singletons. The data stem from a study of blood T cells in healthy people across ages. The people who gave samples were healthy Caucasians from Russia, aged roughly 6 to 95. The authors isolated at least 6.5 million PBMCs per sample. Extraction yielded at least 6 micrograms of total RNA per sample. The CDR3 extends over 14 amino acids. Germline V CDR1 and CDR2: SGHRS, YFSETQ. The sample also formed part of further work on T cells of mothers and their children. That study adds: Thymic selection molds TCR recombination output in a comparable way in related and unrelated pairs.

The chain has TRBV5-1 and TRBJ2-5; D possibly uses TRBD1 or TRBD2 (5 bases each). Sequencing was performed on blood. The origin of this receptor is a woman between 40 and 50 years old in good health. CDR3 protein: CASGLGRNQETQYF. CDR3 in DNA: TGCGCCAGCGGCTTGGGACGCAACCAAGAGACCCAGTACTTC. Variable domain in full (rest from reference TRBV5-1 and TRBJ2-5): KAGVTQTPRYLIKTRGQQVTLSCSPISGHRSVSWYQQTPGQGLQFLFEYFSETQRNKGNFPGRFSGRQFSNSRSEMNVSTLELGDSALYLCASGLGRNQETQYFGPGTRLLVL.